Detailed here is one T cell receptor (beta chain). This receptor's antigen is unknown. No much larger clone is present one base from it, and per-base qualities are unavailable. Enrolling through a virtual design, the prospective study's participants ranged in age from roughly 18 to 90 years and lived across roughly 24 United States geographic areas. In the prospective study, cohorts were assigned on the basis of participant-reported clinical history obtained from a screening survey and a study questionnaire. Mobile phlebotomists in the prospective study collected whole blood, serum and a nasopharyngeal or oropharyngeal swab from every participant. Over a roughly two-month period, participants in the prospective study had the option of providing additional blood draws and questionnaires. Prospective study blood samples were shipped either frozen or at room temperature before DNA extraction. The immunoSEQ Assay, a bias-controlled multiplex PCR, was used to amplify TCRbeta CDR3 regions from genomic DNA. The study's processing was this. The number of nucleated cells in each sample was estimated from the amplification of reference gene primers within the assay. Sequence reads were collapsed and filtered to measure the absolute abundance of every unique TCRbeta CDR3 rearrangement. For each sample, productive Simpson clonality was calculated by taking the square root of Simpson's diversity index across productive rearrangements. The table comes from immuneACCESS by way of TCRdb, which keeps in-frame sequences with V and J called. Part of the clones is missing from these tables; in studies checked, under half for an unresolved V gene and the rest for unknown reasons. V and J calls and clone size are copied from that table; D and trimming were computed from the DNA. The sample profile shows approximately 180,000 clones; roughly nine tenths of them were found once. 2% to 2.5% of the sample is held by the ten biggest clonotypes.

These data are taken from a study of blood T cell repertoires in COVID-19 (dated by TCRdb to the early 2020s). Turning to the overall study: Samples from collaborators originated in the United States, Italy and Spain and spanned both the acute and convalescent phases of COVID-19. Where HLA class I and class II types were available, the types were taken from metadata supplied by the sample provider, not from assay-based typing. The material from the prospective study consisted of cDNA or gDNA derived from T cells, B-cell-depleted T cells, or PBMCs. The dataset comprised deeply sampled blood TCRbeta repertoires from subjects exposed to, actively infected with, or recovered from COVID-19. A freely available public database, intended as a resource for researchers studying the immune response to SARS-CoV-2, is where the repertoires were released. The samples were drawn from two sources: the first 160 participants of the ongoing ImmuneRACE study, and 1,000 to 1,500 subjects contributed by 6 global collaborators. Nearly every sample came with metadata listing a de-identified subject ID, COVID-19 status, age in years and sex.

Results the study describes overall, beyond this receptor: Clinical and demographic metadata were provided uncurated, with the amount varying by source and participant.

The V end loses 3 bases and the J end loses 1 base, and a stretch of 7 bases separates them. The CDR3 covers 14 residues, taking in both the cysteine and the phenylalanine. The DNA shown is the 42-base CDR3, in frame from base 1. The germline V gene (reference sequence) specifies LNHDA as CDR1 and SQIVND as CDR2. The chain uses TRBV19 and TRBJ1-5, with no D gene named confidently. This TCR was recovered from a middle-aged woman with acute COVID-19. Sequenced sample: PBMCs or T cells enriched from blood (not recorded which). The DNA sequence reads TGTGCCAGTAGTATCGCGGGGAGCAATCAGCCCCAGCATTTT. This yields the protein CASSIAGSNQPQHF.